The 32 T cell receptor beta chains reported below all come from one sample, sequenced in a study of post-analysis software for immune sequencing data. Study outcomes and limitations: Five TRBV segments were more frequent in patients than controls; TRBV5-6, TRBV5-1 and TRBV20-1 belonged to this group.

Tagging with unique molecular identifiers was a feature of the TCR beta cDNA libraries. TCRdb reanalysed the PCR reads using MiXCR and keeps one entry per CDR3 protein. Of about 770,000 distinct CDR3 sequences in the sample, 35% to 55% are singletons; the top ten hold approximately 5%. These TCRs' antigens remain unknown. Sequenced input: blood. These receptors all stem from a girl between 5 and 17 years old with multiple sclerosis.

This clonotype was counted a few times. V usage is TRBV28 and J usage is TRBJ2-3, with D unclear. The germline CDR1 and CDR2 sequences are MDHEN and SYDVKM. The CDR3 covers 13 residues. V lost 6 bases to trimming and J lost 1 base, with 8 bases between them. DNA of the CDR3: TGTGCCAGCAGCCCCCGGGGCACAGATACGCAGTATTTT. Its protein product is CASSPRGTDTQYF.

This chain joins TRBV20-1 and TRBJ2-5, with D hard to call. The length of the CDR3 is 10 residues. Looked up from germline, CDR1 is DFQATT and CDR2 is SNEGSKA (reference sequence). V lost 6 bases and J 3 bases, leaving 5 bases between the germline ends. CDR3 coding DNA: TGCAGTGCGATCAAAGAGACCCAGTACTTC. Protein product: CSAIKETQYF.

The chain joins TRBV20-1 to TRBJ2-3, with 9 bases lining up with TRBD2. CDR1 is DFQATT and CDR2 is SNEGSKA in the germline V gene (reference sequence). V was clipped by 0 bases and J by 4 bases; unmatched bases: 5. The CDR3 runs 15 residues. The CDR3 here is CSARDVAGASDTQYF. In DNA form, the CDR3 reads TGCAGTGCTAGAGACGTAGCGGGAGCCTCAGATACGCAGTATTTT.

This sequence joins TRBV9 and TRBJ1-1, with TRBD1 as a possible D gene (6 bases). The germline V gene encodes CDR1 SGDLS and CDR2 YYNGEE. Deletions cut 0 bases from V and 7 bases from J, with 13 bases between. This CDR3 has 14 residues. CDR3 DNA sequence: TGTGCCAGCAGCGTAGTCAACAGGGCGGATGAAGCTTTCTTT. It yields the protein CASSVVNRADEAFF.

The V and J genes are TRBV28 and TRBJ1-2; 10 nucleotides align to TRBD1. Germline CDR1 and CDR2: MDHEN and SYDVKM. This CDR3 contains 13 residues. J lost 5 bases, V lost 6 bases, and 3 bases had no gene match. Here the CDR3 reads CASRDRGAYGYTF. In DNA form, the CDR3 reads TGTGCCAGCAGGGACAGGGGGGCTTATGGCTACACCTTC.

V is TRBV29-1 and J is TRBJ2-7, with a weak D call TRBD2 (5 bases). Germline V gene sequence: CDR1 SQVTM, CDR2 ANQGSEA. The CDR3 runs 11 residues. Trimming removed 0 bases at V and 7 bases at J, with 7 bases between. The CDR3: CSVEDPGEQYF. CDR3 coding DNA: TGCAGCGTTGAAGATCCGGGAGAGCAGTACTTC.

The rearrangement uses TRBV10-3 and TRBJ1-2; 12 bases align to TRBD1. There are 16 residues in the CDR3. Looked up from germline, CDR1 is ENHRY and CDR2 is SYGVKD. V dropped 4 bases and J dropped 8; count of bases not matched to a gene: 11. The CDR3, as DNA: TGTGCCATCAGTGCGTTTGAGGGACAGGGGGCCGACGGCTACACCTTC. Protein sequence: CAISAFEGQGADGYTF.

This clonotype has just a few counts. The rearrangement links TRBV5-6 to TRBJ1-4, with TRBD1 identical over 7 bases. This CDR3 region has 15 residues. Trimming cost V 4 bases and J 6 bases; bases outside gene matches: 9. Germline V lookup: CDR1 SGHDT, CDR2 YYEEEE. Written as DNA, the CDR3 is TGTGCCAGCAGCCCCCGAGACAGGGTTTATGAAAAACTGTTTTTT. As protein: CASSPRDRVYEKLFF.

This clonotype has only a few counts. J is TRBJ2-7 and V is TRBV7-9; TRBD2 matches 9 bases. The trim removed 7 bases at V and 6 bases at J, leaving 7 bases unmatched. Per germline, CDR1 SEHNR and CDR2 FQNEAQ (reference sequence). This CDR3 comprises 13 residues. CDR3: CASTLSGRGEQYF. In DNA form, the CDR3 reads TGTGCCAGCACCCTTAGCGGGAGAGGCGAGCAGTACTTC.

This clonotype came up once. The rearrangement uses TRBV6-2 or TRBV6-3 and TRBJ2-4; D unresolved. The J call is in doubt because the DNA end fits TRBJ2-7 better. This CDR3 has 11 residues. Germline CDR1 and CDR2: MNHEY and SVGEGT. The CDR3 protein is CASREQVEQYF. In nucleotides, the CDR3 is TGTGCCAGCAGGGAGCAGGTCGAGCAGTACTTC.

The genes are TRBV11-2 and TRBJ2-1, with 9 bases that match TRBD2. This CDR3 has 18 residues. Germline V CDR1 and CDR2: SGHAT, FQNNGV. V lost 1 base, J lost 9 bases, and 16 bases stayed unmatched. CDR3 loop: CASSLAAGGRGPRGEQFF. CDR3 bases: TGTGCCAGCAGCTTAGCTGCGGGCGGGAGGGGACCCCGCGGTGAGCAGTTCTTC. Full variable domain (rest looked up from reference TRBV11-2 and TRBJ2-1): EAGVAQSPRYKIIEKRQSVAFWCNPISGHATLYWYQQILGQGPKLLIQFQNNGVVDDSQLPKDRFSAERLKGVDSTLKIQPAKLEDSAVYLCASSLAAGGRGPRGEQFFGPGTRLTVL.

The V and J genes are TRBV20-1 and TRBJ2-1; D call uncertain. The CDR3 covers 12 residues. Per germline, CDR1 DFQATT and CDR2 SNEGSKA (reference sequence). The V gene lost 6 bases and the J gene lost 13 bases, with 19 bases spanning the gap. The CDR3 coding sequence is TGCAGTGCGGCCCCTTTAAAGGAGACCCAGTTCTTC. Translated, it gives CSAAPLKETQFF.

DNA of the CDR3: TGTGCCAGCTCACCCACTGCCACGGCGGAAAAACTGTTTTTT. This encodes CASSPTATAEKLFF. The V and J genes are TRBV18 and TRBJ1-4; D gene unclear. The V end was cut by 3 bases, the J end by 8 bases, with 13 bases between. The CDR3 runs 14 residues. The V gene's germline CDR1 is KGHSH and CDR2 LQKENI.

Written as DNA, the CDR3 is TGTGCCAGCAGTTTTGGGGACAGGGTCAATCAGCCCCAGCATTTT. Protein: CASSFGDRVNQPQHF. This chain uses TRBV28 with TRBJ1-5, with 9 bases fitting TRBD1. Germline V CDR1 and CDR2: MDHEN, SYDVKM. The V segment lost 3 bases and the J segment 3 bases; nucleotides outside the gene matches: 3. The CDR3 has 15 amino acids.

This clonotype was counted only a few times. The V and J genes are TRBV20-1 and TRBJ2-7; 8 bases are shared with TRBD2. Germline CDR1 DFQATT, CDR2 SNEGSKA (reference sequence). J lost 0 bases, V lost 5 bases, and 6 bases had no gene match. This CDR3 has 14 residues. CDR3 bases: TGCAGTGCTCTATTAGCGGGAAGCTCCTACGAGCAGTACTTC. Protein: CSALLAGSSYEQYF.

This clonotype has only a few counts. The chain recombines TRBV7-2 with TRBJ2-7; D remains ambiguous. There are 13 residues in the CDR3. The V gene lost 1 base and the J gene lost 2 bases, with 6 bases spanning the gap. Germline V lookup: CDR1 SGHTA, CDR2 FQGNSA. The CDR3 DNA sequence: TGTGCCAGCAGCTTAGTAGCTACCTACGAGCAGTACTTC. Residues: CASSLVATYEQYF.

The J gene is TRBJ2-6, the V gene TRBV9; D not resolved. Trimming left V 10 bases short and J 4 bases short, with 18 bases between. Germline V CDR1 and CDR2: SGDLS, YYNGEE. The CDR3 spans 15 residues. The CDR3 region has the DNA TGTGCCTCAAGCGACGTATTGTCCGGGGCCAACGTCCTGACTTTC. It specifies CASSDVLSGANVLTF.

This clonotype was recorded a few times. V is TRBV20-1 and J is TRBJ2-7; possible D gene TRBD1, 6 bases. Trimming cost V 4 bases and J 3 bases, with 13 bases left between them. From germline, CDR1 is DFQATT and CDR2 SNEGSKA (reference sequence). There are 13 residues in the CDR3. Here the CDR3 DNA reads TGCAGTGCTAAGCGACAGGCGATCTACGAGCAGTACTTC. It is translated as CSAKRQAIYEQYF.

This clonotype was counted only a few times. The chain combines TRBV20-1 with TRBJ2-7, with TRBD1 identical over 8 bases. The CDR3 sequence is 12 residues long. Germline CDR1 reads DFQATT; CDR2 reads SNEGSKA (reference sequence). J lost 3 bases, V lost 6 bases, and 4 bases had no gene match. CDR3 in amino acids: CSAMDRVYEQYF. CDR3 sequence (DNA): TGCAGTGCCATGGACAGGGTCTACGAGCAGTACTTC.

Remarks on this clonotype: One junction end disagrees with the germline gene, perhaps due to a read error. The chain recombines TRBV5-1 with TRBJ2-1, with 11 bases aligning to TRBD1. The length of the CDR3 is 16 residues. CDR1 is SGHRS and CDR2 is YFSETQ in the germline V gene. CDR3 sequence reads: CAGSLEGTGGVDEQFF. Written as DNA, the CDR3 is TGCGCCGGCAGCTTGGAAGGGACAGGGGGTGTCGATGAGCAGTTCTTC.

V usage is TRBV25-1 and J usage is TRBJ2-4; D gene uncertain. The DNA end lines up better with TRBJ2-7; the J call may be wrong. From germline, CDR1 is MGHDK and CDR2 SYGVNS. The CDR3 runs 13 residues. The CDR3 sequence is CASSTQLGHEQYF. CDR3 nucleotides: TGTGCCAGCAGTACCCAATTGGGCCACGAGCAGTACTTC.

This chain connects TRBV6-2 or TRBV6-3 to TRBJ2-1; TRBD2 matches 11 bases. The germline V gene has CDR1 MNHEY and CDR2 SVGEGT. The trim removed 5 bases at V and 13 bases at J, leaving 7 bases unmatched. The CDR3 sequence is 13 residues long. The CDR3 here is CASSKTSGREQFF. CDR3 sequence (DNA): TGTGCCAGCAGTAAAACTAGCGGGAGAGAACAGTTCTTC.

The chain employs TRBV3-1 and TRBJ1-2; the D is unclear. The CDR3 length is 14 residues. Trimming removed 3 bases at V and 6 bases at J, with 14 bases between. The germline CDR1 and CDR2 sequences are LGHDT and YNNKEL (reference sequence). The CDR3: CASSQVAGLDGYTF. In DNA form, the CDR3 reads TGTGCCAGCAGCCAGGTCGCCGGGCTAGATGGCTACACCTTC.

This clonotype showed up just a few times. The chain couples TRBV20-1 to TRBJ2-3; D possibly matches TRBD1 or TRBD2 (5 bases each). Germline assignment: CDR1 DFQATT and CDR2 SNEGSKA (reference sequence). V was cut by 7 bases and J by 2 bases, with 19 bases left in between. The CDR3 runs to 15 residues. The CDR3 nucleotides read TGCAGTGTTCGACTGCAGGGACGGCACACAGATACGCAGTATTTT. The encoded protein is CSVRLQGRHTDTQYF.

The chain links TRBV20-1 to TRBJ2-1; TRBD2 is a possible D gene (6 bases). This CDR3 region has 17 residues. Germline CDR1 DFQATT, CDR2 SNEGSKA (reference sequence). V was shortened by 5 bases and J by 0 bases, with 20 bases between the two germline ends. The CDR3 loop is CSAASSGRESSYNEQFF. In DNA form, the CDR3 reads TGCAGTGCTGCATCCTCAGGGCGGGAAAGCTCCTACAATGAGCAGTTCTTC.

This clonotype appeared a few times. V is TRBV12-3 or TRBV12-4 and J is TRBJ2-1; D is ambiguous. V was clipped by 5 bases and J by 6 bases, with 5 bases between them. The length of the CDR3 is 11 residues. In DNA form, the CDR3 reads TGTGCCAGCAGTATCAGCAATGAGCAGTTCTTC. It is translated as CASSISNEQFF.

In its sample, this clonotype was seen a few times. The rearrangement links TRBV10-3 to TRBJ1-4, with 7 positions matching TRBD1. The trim removed 6 bases at V and 8 bases at J, leaving 6 bases unmatched. CDR1 is ENHRY, CDR2 SYGVKD, per germline. The CDR3 spans 13 residues. CDR3 nucleotides: TGTGCCATCAGCTCGACAGGGTGGGAAAAACTGTTTTTT. Translating it yields CAISSTGWEKLFF.

The chain employs TRBV20-1 and TRBJ2-7; D not resolved. The CDR3 contains 15 residues. V lost 1 base to trimming and J lost 0 bases, with 13 bases between them. Germline CDR1 and CDR2: DFQATT and SNEGSKA (reference sequence). The CDR3 is CSARGLNESSYEQYF. The CDR3 bases are TGCAGTGCTAGAGGACTCAATGAGTCCTCCTACGAGCAGTACTTC.

This sequence joins TRBV5-1 and TRBJ2-3; 12 bases fit TRBD2. V shed 0 bases, J shed 0 bases, and the junction held 8 bases outside the gene matches. The CDR3 totals 19 residues. Germline V gene lookup returns CDR1 SGHRS and CDR2 YFSETQ. CDR3: CASSLAVDGTSGSTDTQYF. CDR3 sequence (DNA): TGCGCCAGCAGCTTGGCCGTGGACGGGACTAGCGGGAGCACAGATACGCAGTATTTT.

This chain connects TRBV29-1 to TRBJ2-5; D not certain. Germline-derived CDR1 and CDR2 are SQVTM and ANQGSEA. Deletions cut 0 bases from V and 0 bases from J, with 8 bases between. CDR3 size: 14 residues. The CDR3 protein is CSVEDPTYQETQYF. The CDR3, as DNA: TGCAGCGTTGAAGATCCCACGTACCAAGAGACCCAGTACTTC.

CDR3 residues: CASSGGRIPNEQFF. In nucleotides, the CDR3 is TGTGCCAGCAGTGGCGGGAGAATTCCCAATGAGCAGTTCTTC. This sequence joins TRBV7-9 and TRBJ2-1, with TRBD2 matching 7 bases. Trimming at V came to 6 bases and at J to 6 bases, leaving 8 bases not matched to a gene. Germline V gene sequence: CDR1 SEHNR, CDR2 FQNEAQ (reference sequence). The CDR3 length is 14 residues.

This clonotype has just a few counts. The chain is built from TRBV29-1 and TRBJ2-1; D possibly corresponds to TRBD2 (5 bases). Germline V gives CDR1 SQVTM, CDR2 ANQGSEA. Between the trimmed V and J ends, which lost 2 bases and 7 bases, there was a span of 9 bases. The CDR3 runs to 12 residues. The CDR3 is CSVEFEGNEQFF. As DNA, the CDR3 is TGCAGCGTTGAATTCGAGGGAAATGAGCAGTTCTTC.